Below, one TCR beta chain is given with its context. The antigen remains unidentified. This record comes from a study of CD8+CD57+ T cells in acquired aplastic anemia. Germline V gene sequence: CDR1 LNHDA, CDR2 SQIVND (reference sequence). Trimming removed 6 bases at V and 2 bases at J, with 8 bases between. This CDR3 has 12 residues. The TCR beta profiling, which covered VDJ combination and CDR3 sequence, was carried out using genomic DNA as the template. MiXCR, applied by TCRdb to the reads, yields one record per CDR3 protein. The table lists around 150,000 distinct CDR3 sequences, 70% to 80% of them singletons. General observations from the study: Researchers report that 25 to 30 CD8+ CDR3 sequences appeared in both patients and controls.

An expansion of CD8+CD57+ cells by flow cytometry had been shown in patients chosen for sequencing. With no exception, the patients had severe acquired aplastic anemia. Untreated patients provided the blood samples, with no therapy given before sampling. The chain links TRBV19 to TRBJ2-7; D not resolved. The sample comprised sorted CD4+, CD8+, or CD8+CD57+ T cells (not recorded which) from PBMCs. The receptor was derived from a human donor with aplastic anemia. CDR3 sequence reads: CASRDGPYEQYF. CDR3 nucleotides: TGTGCCAGTAGGGACGGACCCTACGAGCAGTACTTC.